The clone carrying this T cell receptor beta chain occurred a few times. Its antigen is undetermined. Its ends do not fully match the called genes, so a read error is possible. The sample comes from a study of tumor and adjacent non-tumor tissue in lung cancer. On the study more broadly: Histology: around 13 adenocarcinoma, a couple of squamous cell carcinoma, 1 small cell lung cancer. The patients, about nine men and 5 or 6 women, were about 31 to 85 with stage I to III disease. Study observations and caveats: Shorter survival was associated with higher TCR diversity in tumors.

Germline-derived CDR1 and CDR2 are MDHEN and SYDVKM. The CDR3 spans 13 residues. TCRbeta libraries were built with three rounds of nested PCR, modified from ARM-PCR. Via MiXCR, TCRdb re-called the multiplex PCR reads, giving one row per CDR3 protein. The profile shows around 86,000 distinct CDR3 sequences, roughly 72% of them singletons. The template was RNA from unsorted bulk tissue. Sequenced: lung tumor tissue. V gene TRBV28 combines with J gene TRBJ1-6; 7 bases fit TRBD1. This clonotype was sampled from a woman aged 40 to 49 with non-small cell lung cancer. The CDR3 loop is CVSSFTGQASLHF. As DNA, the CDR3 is TGTGTCAGCAGTTTTACCGGACAGGCCTCACTCCACTTT.